These 2 T cell receptor beta chains were sequenced from one sample in a study of blood T cell repertoires in COVID-19. Clones were sequenced by immunoSEQ multiplex PCR, and TCRdb holds only the in-frame ones, with some missing. Of fewer than 250,000 clones listed, around four fifths are singletons. The material sequenced was peripheral blood. These receptors were obtained from a man aged 50 or older with active or convalescent COVID-19.

V gene TRBV4-3 combines with J gene TRBJ2-5; no clear D. Trimming stripped 0 bases from V and 5 bases from J, with 10 bases between. The CDR3 length is 14 residues. From germline, CDR1 is LGHNA and CDR2 YSLEER. The CDR3 nucleotides read TGCGCCAGCAGCCAAGATCTCAGGTCCGAGACCCAGTACTTC. It yields the protein CASSQDLRSETQYF.

The chain has TRBV5-1 and TRBJ1-4; TRBD1 matches at 9 bases. The V segment lost 7 bases and the J segment 7 bases; nucleotides outside the gene matches: 11. Germline CDR1 SGHRS, CDR2 YFSETQ. The CDR3 contains 15 residues. CDR3 residues: CASHFGRDRVEKLFF. CDR3 nucleotides: TGCGCCAGCCATTTCGGCCGGGACAGGGTTGAAAAACTGTTTTTT.